The 12 T cell receptor beta chains given below trace back to one sample, sequenced in a study of OX40 agonist ivuxolimab in advanced cancers. Produced via immunoSEQ multiplex PCR; TCRdb's table is partial and in-frame only. Of roughly 66,000 clones in the sample, about four fifths were seen once. The material sequenced was CD4+ or CD8+ T cells sorted from blood, taken in a trial of the OX40 agonist ivuxolimab. All receptors come from an adult with an advanced solid tumor such as melanoma, head and neck, liver or kidney cancer.

The V call is TRBV16, the J call TRBJ1-2; 8 nucleotides match TRBD1. J was trimmed by 5 bases and V by 0 bases; bases with no gene match: 8. Germline-derived CDR1 and CDR2 are KGHSY and FQNENV. The CDR3 runs 16 residues. CDR3 bases: TGTGCCAGCAGCCAATCAGGGCCTCAGGGGGCGTATGGCTACACCTTC. Its protein is CASSQSGPQGAYGYTF.

The rearrangement links TRBV7-2 to TRBJ2-7, with D unresolved. Trimming took 3 bases from V and 2 from J, leaving 8 bases between them. The CDR3 spans 13 residues. CDR1 is SGHTA, CDR2 FQGNSA, per germline. CDR3: CASSLGGTYEQYF. The CDR3 bases are TGTGCCAGCAGCTTGGGTGGAACCTACGAGCAGTACTTC.

This chain connects TRBV19 to TRBJ2-3, with TRBD2 matching over 14 bases. The V gene's germline CDR1 is LNHDA and CDR2 SQIVND (reference sequence). The CDR3 extends over 21 amino acids. V trimming: 2 bases; J trimming: 3 bases; junction bases outside the gene matches: 16. DNA for the CDR3: TGTGCCAGTAGTATATGGGACGGCGGACTAGCGGGGGGTATAGTTACAGATACGCAGTATTTT. Protein product: CASSIWDGGLAGGIVTDTQYF.

The V and J genes are TRBV7-9 and TRBJ2-7; 8 positions match TRBD1. Germline V gene sequence: CDR1 SEHNR, CDR2 FQNEAQ (reference sequence). V dropped 5 bases and J dropped 5; count of bases not matched to a gene: 11. This CDR3 contains 15 residues. CDR3 in amino acids: CASSPALTGAHEQYF. The DNA of the CDR3 is TGTGCCAGCAGCCCGGCCTTGACAGGGGCCCACGAGCAGTACTTC.

This chain links TRBV6-5 with TRBJ1-1; possible D gene TRBD1, 6 bases. From germline, CDR1 is MNHEY and CDR2 SVGAGI. This CDR3 spans 14 amino acids. Between the trimmed V and J ends, which lost 2 bases and 8 bases, there was a span of 15 bases. The CDR3 is CASSYETRTAEAFF. CDR3 in DNA: TGTGCCAGCAGTTACGAGACCCGGACAGCCGAAGCTTTCTTT.

The chain links TRBV11-2 to TRBJ2-7; 15 nucleotides agree with TRBD2. There are 17 residues in the CDR3. Trimming cost V 5 bases and J 3 bases; bases outside gene matches: 8. Germline V lookup: CDR1 SGHAT, CDR2 FQNNGV. The CDR3 bases are TGTGCCAGCAGCCCGTGGACTAGCGGGGGGGACTTCTACGAGCAGTACTTC. Translated, it gives CASSPWTSGGDFYEQYF.

CDR3 residues: CASSPEGYEQYF. DNA for the CDR3: TGTGCCAGCAGCCCGGAGGGCTACGAGCAGTACTTC. The chain uses TRBV7-2 and TRBJ2-7, with D possibly being TRBD2 (6 bases). This CDR3 region has 12 residues. The V and J ends lost 5 bases and 3 bases respectively, with 8 bases between them. Looked up from germline, CDR1 is SGHTA and CDR2 is FQGNSA.

V gene TRBV5-4 combines with J gene TRBJ2-2, with D possibly called TRBD1 or TRBD2 (5 bases each). The CDR3 runs to 16 residues. Germline-derived CDR1 and CDR2 are SGHNT and YYREEE (reference sequence). Trimming removed 1 base at V and 0 bases at J, with 10 bases between. CDR3 nucleotide sequence: TGTGCCAGCAGCTTGTATGGGACCGCGAACACCGGGGAGCTGTTTTTT. Its protein product is CASSLYGTANTGELFF. Together with reference TRBV5-4 and TRBJ2-2, the CDR3 gives the full variable domain: ETGVTQSPTHLIKTRGQQVTLRCSSQSGHNTVSWYQQALGQGPQFIFQYYREEENGRGNFPPRFSGLQFPNYSSELNVNALELDDSALYLCASSLYGTANTGELFFGEGSRLTVL.

The V gene is TRBV18, the J gene TRBJ2-3, with a weak D call TRBD2 (6 bases). The CDR3 is 16 amino acids. V gave up 1 base and J gave up 4 bases, with 15 bases separating them. Germline V gives CDR1 KGHSH, CDR2 LQKENI. The CDR3 region is CASSPRPGGSADTQYF. Written as DNA, the CDR3 is TGTGCCAGCTCACCACGGCCCGGGGGAAGCGCAGATACGCAGTATTTT. Full variable domain (missing parts from reference TRBV18 and TRBJ2-3): NAGVMQNPRHLVRRRGQEARLRCSPMKGHSHVYWYRQLPEEGLKFMVYLQKENIIDESGMPKERFSAEFPKEGPSILRIQQVVRGDSAAYFCASSPRPGGSADTQYFGPGTRLTVL.

The chain has TRBV6-1 and TRBJ1-2; a weak D match, TRBD1 (6 bases). V lost 5 bases, J lost 3 bases, and 7 bases lay in between. The CDR3 is made up of 12 amino acids. Germline V CDR1 and CDR2: MNHNS, SASEGT. The CDR3 spells CASSTGYYGYTF. The DNA for the CDR3 is TGTGCCAGCAGTACAGGGTACTATGGCTACACCTTC.

The V gene is TRBV19, the J gene TRBJ2-5, with D uncertain. The CDR3 has 15 residues. The ends were cut back, 5 bases at V and 5 bases at J, with 18 bases in the middle. Germline V gene data show CDR1 as LNHDA and CDR2 as SQIVND (reference sequence). The CDR3 spells CASSLAAGRSETQYF. CDR3 bases: TGTGCCAGTAGTCTGGCCGCTGGGCGTTCGGAGACCCAGTACTTC.

The chain recombines TRBV18 with TRBJ1-3; perhaps TRBD1 as D (5 bases). Trimming removed 3 bases from V and 3 bases from J, with 15 bases in between. This CDR3 is 16 amino acids long. The germline V gene encodes CDR1 KGHSH and CDR2 LQKENI. CDR3 sequence reads: CASSPGRGDIGNTIYF. The CDR3 DNA follows: TGTGCCAGCTCACCCGGTAGGGGCGATATTGGAAACACCATATATTTT.